This T cell receptor beta chain was profiled in a study of cytomegalovirus exposure and HLA in healthy donors. The V gene's germline CDR1 is SGHAT and CDR2 FQDESV (reference sequence). CDR3 length equals 15 residues. Trimming at V came to 3 bases and at J to 7 bases, leaving 6 bases not matched to a gene. Researchers ran the PCR with 60 Vbeta and 13 Jbeta primers. Clones were read by immunoSEQ multiplex PCR, and TCRdb kept only the in-frame ones, dropping some. Here the sample spans some 120,000 clones, 78% being singletons. Unrecorded immune exposure was likely among donors, who were nominally healthy when sampled.

The TCR was taken from a man aged 30-40 years in good health and CMV-seropositive. The sequencing sample was made of PBMCs. This chain connects TRBV11-1 to TRBJ2-1; 10 nucleotides match TRBD2. Here the CDR3 reads CASSFGLAESNEQFF. CDR3 coding DNA: TGTGCCAGCAGCTTCGGACTAGCGGAGTCGAATGAGCAGTTCTTC.